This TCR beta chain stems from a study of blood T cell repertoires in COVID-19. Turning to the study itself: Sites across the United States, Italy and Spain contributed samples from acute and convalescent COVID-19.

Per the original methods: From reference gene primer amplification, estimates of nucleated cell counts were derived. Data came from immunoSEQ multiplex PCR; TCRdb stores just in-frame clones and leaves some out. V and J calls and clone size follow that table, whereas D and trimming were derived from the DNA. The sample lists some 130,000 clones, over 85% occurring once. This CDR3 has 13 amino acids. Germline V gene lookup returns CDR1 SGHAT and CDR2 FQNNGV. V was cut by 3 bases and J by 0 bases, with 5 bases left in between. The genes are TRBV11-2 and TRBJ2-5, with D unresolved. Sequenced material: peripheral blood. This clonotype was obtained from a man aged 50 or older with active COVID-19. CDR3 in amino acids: CASSFLYQETQYF. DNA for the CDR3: TGTGCCAGCAGCTTTCTTTACCAAGAGACCCAGTACTTC.